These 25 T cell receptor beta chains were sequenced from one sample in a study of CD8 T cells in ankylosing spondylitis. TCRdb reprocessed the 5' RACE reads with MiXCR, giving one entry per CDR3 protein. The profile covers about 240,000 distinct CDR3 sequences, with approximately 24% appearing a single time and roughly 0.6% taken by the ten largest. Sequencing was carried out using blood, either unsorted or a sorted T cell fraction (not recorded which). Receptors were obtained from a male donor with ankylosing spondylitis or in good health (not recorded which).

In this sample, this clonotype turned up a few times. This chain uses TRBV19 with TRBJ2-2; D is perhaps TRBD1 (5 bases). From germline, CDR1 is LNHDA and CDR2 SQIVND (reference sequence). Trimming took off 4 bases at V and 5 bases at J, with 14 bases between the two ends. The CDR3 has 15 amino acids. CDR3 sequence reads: CASSTSIRVTGELFF. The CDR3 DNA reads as TGTGCCAGTAGTACATCAATCAGGGTTACCGGGGAGCTGTTTTTT.

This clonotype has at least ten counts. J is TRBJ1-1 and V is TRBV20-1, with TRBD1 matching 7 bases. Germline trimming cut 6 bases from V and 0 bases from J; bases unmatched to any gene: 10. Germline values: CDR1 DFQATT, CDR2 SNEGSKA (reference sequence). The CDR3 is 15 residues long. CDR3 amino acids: CSAPDRENLNTEAFF. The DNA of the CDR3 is TGCAGTGCACCCGACAGGGAGAATTTGAACACTGAAGCTTTCTTT.

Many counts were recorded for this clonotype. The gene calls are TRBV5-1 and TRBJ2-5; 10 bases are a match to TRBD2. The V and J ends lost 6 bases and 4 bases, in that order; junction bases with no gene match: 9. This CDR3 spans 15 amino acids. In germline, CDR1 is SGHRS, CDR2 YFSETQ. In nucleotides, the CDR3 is TGCGCCAGCACCATAAGCGGGGGGGCCGCAGAGACCCAGTACTTC. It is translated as CASTISGGAAETQYF.

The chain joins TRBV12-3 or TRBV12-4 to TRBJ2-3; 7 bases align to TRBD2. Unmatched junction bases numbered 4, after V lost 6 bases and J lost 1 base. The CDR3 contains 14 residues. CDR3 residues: CASSFGRRTDTQYF. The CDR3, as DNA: TGTGCCAGCAGCTTCGGGAGGCGCACAGATACGCAGTATTTT.

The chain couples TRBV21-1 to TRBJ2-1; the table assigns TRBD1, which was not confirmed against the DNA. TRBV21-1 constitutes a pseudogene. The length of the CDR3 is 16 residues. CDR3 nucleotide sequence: TGTGCCAGCAGCGCGGGACCACTAGAACCTTACAATGAGCAGTTCTTC. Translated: CASSAGPLEPYNEQFF.

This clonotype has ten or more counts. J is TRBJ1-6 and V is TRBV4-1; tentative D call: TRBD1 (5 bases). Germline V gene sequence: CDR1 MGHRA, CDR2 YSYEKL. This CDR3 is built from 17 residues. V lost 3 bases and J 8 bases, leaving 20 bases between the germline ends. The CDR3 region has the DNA TGCGCCAGCAGCCAGGACCCCAGGGTGCTTTCTGATTCACCCCTCCACTTT. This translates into CASSQDPRVLSDSPLHF.

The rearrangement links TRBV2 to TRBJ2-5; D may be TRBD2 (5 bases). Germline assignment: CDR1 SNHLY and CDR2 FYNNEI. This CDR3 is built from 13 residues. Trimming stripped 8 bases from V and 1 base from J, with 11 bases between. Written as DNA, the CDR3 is TGTGCCAGCGAGGGCAGGAGCCAAGAGACCCAGTACTTC. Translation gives CASEGRSQETQYF.

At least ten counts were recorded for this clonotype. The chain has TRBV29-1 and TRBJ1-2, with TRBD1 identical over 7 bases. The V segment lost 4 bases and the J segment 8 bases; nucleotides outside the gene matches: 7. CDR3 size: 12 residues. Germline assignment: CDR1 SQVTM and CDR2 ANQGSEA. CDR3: CSVVEGARGYTF. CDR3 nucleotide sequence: TGCAGCGTTGTTGAGGGGGCGCGGGGCTACACCTTC.

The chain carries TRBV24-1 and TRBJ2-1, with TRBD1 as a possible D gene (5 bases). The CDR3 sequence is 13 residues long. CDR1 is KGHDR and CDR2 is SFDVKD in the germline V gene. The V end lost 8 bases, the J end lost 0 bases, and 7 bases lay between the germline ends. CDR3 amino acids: CATKDNSYNEQFF. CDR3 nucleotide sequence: TGTGCCACCAAGGACAACTCCTACAATGAGCAGTTCTTC.

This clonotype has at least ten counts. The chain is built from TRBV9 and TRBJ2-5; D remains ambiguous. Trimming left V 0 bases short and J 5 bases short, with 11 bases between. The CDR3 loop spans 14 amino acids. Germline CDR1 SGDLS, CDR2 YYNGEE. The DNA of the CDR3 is TGTGCCAGCAGCGTAGACCCAGTGAGGGAGACCCAGTACTTC. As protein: CASSVDPVRETQYF.

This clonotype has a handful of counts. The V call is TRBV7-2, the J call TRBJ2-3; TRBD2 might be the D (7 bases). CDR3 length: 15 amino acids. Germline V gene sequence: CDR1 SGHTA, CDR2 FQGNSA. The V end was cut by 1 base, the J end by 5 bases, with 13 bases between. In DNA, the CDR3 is TGTGCCAGCAGCTTAGGCGGGGGCTGGGGAGATACGCAGTATTTT. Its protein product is CASSLGGGWGDTQYF. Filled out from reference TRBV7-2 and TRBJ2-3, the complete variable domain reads GAGVSQSPSNKVTEKGKDVELRCDPISGHTALYWYRQSLGQGLEFLIYFQGNSAPDKSGLPSDRFSAERTGGSVSTLTIQRTQQEDSAVYLCASSLGGGWGDTQYFGPGTRLTVL.

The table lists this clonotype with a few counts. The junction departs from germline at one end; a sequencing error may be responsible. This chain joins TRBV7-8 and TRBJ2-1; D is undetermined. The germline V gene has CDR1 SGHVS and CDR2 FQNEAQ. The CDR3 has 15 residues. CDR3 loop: CASSLNEQPYDEQFF. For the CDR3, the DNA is TGTGCCAGCAGCTTAAATGAACAGCCCTACGATGAGCAGTTCTTC.

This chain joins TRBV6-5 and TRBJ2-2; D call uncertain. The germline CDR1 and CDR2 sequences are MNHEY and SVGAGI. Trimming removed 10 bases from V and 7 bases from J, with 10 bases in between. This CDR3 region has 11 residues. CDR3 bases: TGTGCCACCACATACGGCGGGGAGCTGTTTTTT. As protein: CATTYGGELFF.

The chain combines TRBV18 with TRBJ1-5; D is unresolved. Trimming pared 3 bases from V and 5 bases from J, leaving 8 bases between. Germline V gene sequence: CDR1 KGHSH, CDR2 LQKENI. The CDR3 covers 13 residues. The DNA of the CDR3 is TGTGCCAGCTCACCGGGCCAGGATCAGCCCCAGCATTTT. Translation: CASSPGQDQPQHF.

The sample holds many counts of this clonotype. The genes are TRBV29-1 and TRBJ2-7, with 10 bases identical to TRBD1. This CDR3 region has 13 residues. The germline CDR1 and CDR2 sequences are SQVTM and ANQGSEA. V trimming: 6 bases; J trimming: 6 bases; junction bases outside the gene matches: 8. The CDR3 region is CSVAWTGGGEQYF. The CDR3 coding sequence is TGCAGCGTCGCGTGGACAGGGGGAGGCGAGCAGTACTTC.

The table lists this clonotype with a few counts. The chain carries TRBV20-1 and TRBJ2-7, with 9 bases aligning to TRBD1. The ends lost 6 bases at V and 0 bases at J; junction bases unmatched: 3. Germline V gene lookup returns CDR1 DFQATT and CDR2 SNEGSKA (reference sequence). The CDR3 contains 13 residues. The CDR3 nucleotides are TGCAGTGCAGGGACAGGGAACTCCTACGAGCAGTACTTC. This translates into CSAGTGNSYEQYF.

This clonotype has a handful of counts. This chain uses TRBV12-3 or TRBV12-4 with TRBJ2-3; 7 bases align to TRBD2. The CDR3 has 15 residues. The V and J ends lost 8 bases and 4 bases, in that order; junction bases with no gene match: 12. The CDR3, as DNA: TGTGCCAGCGGCGAGCGGGGTTCAAGGGCAGATACGCAGTATTTT. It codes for CASGERGSRADTQYF.

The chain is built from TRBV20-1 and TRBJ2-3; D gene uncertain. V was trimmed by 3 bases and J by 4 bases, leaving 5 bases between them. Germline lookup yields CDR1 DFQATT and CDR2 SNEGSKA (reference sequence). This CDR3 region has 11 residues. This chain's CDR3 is CSARRSDTQYF. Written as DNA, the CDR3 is TGCAGTGCTAGGCGTTCAGATACGCAGTATTTT.

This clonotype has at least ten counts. The DNA of the CDR3 is TGTGCCAGCAGCGGCGGGACCACCGAACCCACAGATACGCAGTATTTT. This translates into CASSGGTTEPTDTQYF. The chain uses TRBV7-9 and TRBJ2-3; perhaps TRBD2 as D (6 bases). Germline V gives CDR1 SEHNR, CDR2 FQNEAQ (reference sequence). Trimming cost V 5 bases and J 2 bases, with 17 bases left between them. The CDR3 has 16 residues.

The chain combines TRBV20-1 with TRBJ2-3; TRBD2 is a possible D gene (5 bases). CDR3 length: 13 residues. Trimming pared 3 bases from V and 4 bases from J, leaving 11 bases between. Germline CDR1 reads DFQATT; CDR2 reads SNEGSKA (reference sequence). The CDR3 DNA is TGCAGTGCTAGGGAGGACGTCCCAGATACGCAGTATTTT. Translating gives CSAREDVPDTQYF.

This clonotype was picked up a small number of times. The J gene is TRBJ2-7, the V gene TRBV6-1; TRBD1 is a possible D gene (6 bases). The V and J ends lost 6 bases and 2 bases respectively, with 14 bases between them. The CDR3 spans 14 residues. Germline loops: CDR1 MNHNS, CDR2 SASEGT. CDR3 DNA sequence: TGTGCCAGCAGCCTTTCCCAGGGGCCCTACGAGCAGTACTTC. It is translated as CASSLSQGPYEQYF.

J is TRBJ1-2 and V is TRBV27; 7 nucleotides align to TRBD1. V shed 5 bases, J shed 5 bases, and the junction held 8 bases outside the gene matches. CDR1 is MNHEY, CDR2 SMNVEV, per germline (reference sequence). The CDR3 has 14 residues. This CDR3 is CASSRQGVGYGYTF. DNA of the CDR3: TGTGCCAGCAGTCGTCAGGGGGTCGGGTATGGCTACACCTTC.

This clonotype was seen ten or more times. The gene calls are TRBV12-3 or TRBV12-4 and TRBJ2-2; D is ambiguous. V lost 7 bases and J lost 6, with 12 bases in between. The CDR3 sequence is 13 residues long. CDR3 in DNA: TGTGCCAGCACCCCCTCCCGACCCGGGGAGCTGTTTTTT. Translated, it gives CASTPSRPGELFF.

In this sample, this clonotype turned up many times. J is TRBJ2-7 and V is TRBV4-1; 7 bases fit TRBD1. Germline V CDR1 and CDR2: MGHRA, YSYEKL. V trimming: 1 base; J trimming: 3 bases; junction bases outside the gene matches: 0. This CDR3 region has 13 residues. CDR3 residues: CASSQGDSYEQYF. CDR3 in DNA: TGCGCCAGCAGCCAAGGGGACAGCTACGAGCAGTACTTC.

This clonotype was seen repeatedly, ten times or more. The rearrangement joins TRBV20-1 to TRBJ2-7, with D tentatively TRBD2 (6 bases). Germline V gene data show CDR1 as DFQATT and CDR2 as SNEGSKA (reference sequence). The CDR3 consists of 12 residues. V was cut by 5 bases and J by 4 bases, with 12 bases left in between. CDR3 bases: TGCAGTGCTCCACATGGGGGGTACGAGCAGTACTTC. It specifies CSAPHGGYEQYF.